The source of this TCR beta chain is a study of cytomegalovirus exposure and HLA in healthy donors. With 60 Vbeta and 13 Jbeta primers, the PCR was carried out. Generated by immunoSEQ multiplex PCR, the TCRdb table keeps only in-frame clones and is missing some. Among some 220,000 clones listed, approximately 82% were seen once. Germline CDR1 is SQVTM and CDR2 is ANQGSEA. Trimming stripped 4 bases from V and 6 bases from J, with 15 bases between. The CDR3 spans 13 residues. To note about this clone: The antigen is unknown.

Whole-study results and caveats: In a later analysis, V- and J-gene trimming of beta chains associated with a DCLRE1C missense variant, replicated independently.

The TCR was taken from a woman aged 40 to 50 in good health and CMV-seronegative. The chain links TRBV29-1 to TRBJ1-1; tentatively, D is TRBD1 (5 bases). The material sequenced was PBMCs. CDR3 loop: CSVGPGLNPEAFF. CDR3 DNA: TGCAGCGTTGGTCCAGGGTTAAACCCTGAAGCTTTCTTT.